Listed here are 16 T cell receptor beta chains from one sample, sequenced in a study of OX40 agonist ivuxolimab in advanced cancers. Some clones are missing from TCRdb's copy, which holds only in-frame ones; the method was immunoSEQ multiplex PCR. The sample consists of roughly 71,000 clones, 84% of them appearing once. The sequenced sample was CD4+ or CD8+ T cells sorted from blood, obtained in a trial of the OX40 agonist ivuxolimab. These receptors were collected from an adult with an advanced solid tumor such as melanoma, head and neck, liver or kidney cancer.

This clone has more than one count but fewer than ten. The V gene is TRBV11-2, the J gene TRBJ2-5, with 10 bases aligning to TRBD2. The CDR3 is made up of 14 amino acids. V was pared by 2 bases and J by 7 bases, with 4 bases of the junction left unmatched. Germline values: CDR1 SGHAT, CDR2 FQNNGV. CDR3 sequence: CASSLQREGGTQYF. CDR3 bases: TGTGCCAGCAGCTTACAGCGGGAGGGGGGGACCCAGTACTTC.

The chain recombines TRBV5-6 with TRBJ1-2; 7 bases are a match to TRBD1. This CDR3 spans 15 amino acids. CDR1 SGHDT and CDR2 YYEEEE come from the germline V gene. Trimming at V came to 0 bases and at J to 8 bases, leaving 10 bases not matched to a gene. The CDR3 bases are TGTGCCAGCAGCTTGGTGACAGGGCTCCAGGGAGGCTACACCTTC. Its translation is CASSLVTGLQGGYTF.

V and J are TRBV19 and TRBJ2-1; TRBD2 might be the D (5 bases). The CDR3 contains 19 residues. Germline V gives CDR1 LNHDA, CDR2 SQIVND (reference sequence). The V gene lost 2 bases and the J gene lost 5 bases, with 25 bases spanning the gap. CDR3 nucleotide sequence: TGTGCCAGTAGTATAAAGTCGCTAGCCCTGAATCCCGGCAACAATGAGCAGTTCTTC. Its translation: CASSIKSLALNPGNNEQFF.

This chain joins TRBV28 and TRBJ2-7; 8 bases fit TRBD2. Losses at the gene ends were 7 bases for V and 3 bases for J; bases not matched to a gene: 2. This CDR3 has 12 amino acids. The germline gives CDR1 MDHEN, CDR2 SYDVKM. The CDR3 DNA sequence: TGTGCCAGCATTGCGGGAGGCTACGAGCAGTACTTC. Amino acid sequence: CASIAGGYEQYF.

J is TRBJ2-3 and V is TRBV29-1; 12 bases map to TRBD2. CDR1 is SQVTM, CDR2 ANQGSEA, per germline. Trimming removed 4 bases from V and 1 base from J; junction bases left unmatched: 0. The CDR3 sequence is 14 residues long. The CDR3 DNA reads TGCAGCGTTGGACTAGCGGGAGGCACAGATACGCAGTATTTT. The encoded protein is CSVGLAGGTDTQYF.

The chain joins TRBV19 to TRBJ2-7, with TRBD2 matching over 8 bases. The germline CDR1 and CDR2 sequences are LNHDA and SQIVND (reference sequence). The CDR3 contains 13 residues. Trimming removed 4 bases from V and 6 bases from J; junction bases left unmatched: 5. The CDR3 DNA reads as TGTGCCAGTAGTACCGGGAGGGCGGGCGAGCAGTACTTC. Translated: CASSTGRAGEQYF.

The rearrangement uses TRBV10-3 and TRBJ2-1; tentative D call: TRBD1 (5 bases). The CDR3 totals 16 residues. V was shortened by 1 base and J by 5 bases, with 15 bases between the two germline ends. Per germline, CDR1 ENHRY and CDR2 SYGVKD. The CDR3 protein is CAISEFTGTTNNEQFF. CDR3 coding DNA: TGTGCCATCAGTGAGTTTACAGGCACAACTAACAATGAGCAGTTCTTC.

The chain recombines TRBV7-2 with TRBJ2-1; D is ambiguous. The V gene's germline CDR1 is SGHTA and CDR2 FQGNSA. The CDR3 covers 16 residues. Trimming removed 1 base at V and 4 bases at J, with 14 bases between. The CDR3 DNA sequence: TGTGCCAGCAGCTTAGGGGGTAGCCGACAATACAATGAGCAGTTCTTC. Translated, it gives CASSLGGSRQYNEQFF.

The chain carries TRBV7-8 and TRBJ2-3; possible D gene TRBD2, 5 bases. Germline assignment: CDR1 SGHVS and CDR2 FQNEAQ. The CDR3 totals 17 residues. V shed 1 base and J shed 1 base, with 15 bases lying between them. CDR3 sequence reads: CASSLGGSRAGTDTQYF. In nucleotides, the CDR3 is TGTGCCAGCAGCTTAGGAGGGAGTAGGGCCGGCACAGATACGCAGTATTTT.

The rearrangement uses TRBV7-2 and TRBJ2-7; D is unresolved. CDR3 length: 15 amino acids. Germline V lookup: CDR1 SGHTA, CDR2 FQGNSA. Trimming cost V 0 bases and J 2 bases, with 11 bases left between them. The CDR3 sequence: CASSLALRGTYEQYF. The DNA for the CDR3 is TGTGCCAGCAGCTTAGCGCTTCGCGGCACCTACGAGCAGTACTTC.

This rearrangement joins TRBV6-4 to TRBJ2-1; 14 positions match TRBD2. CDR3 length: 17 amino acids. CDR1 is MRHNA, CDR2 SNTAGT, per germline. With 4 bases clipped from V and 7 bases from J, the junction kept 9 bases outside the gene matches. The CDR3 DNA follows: TGTGCCAGCAGTGTATTTGGACTAGCGGGAGGTGGGAATGAGCAGTTCTTC. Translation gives CASSVFGLAGGGNEQFF.

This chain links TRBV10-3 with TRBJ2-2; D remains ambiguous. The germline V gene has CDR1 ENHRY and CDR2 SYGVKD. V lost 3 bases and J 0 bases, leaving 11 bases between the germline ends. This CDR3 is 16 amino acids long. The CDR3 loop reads CAISDNSPANTGELFF. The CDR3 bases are TGTGCCATCAGTGATAACTCGCCGGCGAACACCGGGGAGCTGTTTTTT.

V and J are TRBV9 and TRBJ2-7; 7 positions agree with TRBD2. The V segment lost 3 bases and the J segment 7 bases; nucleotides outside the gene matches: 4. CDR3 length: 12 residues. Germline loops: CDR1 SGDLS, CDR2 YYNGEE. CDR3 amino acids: CASSAGGTEQYF. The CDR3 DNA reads TGTGCCAGCAGCGCGGGAGGAACTGAGCAGTACTTC. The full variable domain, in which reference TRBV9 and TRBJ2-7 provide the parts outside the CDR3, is DSGVTQTPKHLITATGQRVTLRCSPRSGDLSVYWYQQSLDQGLQFLIQYYNGEERAKGNILERFSAQQFPDLHSELNLSSLELGDSALYFCASSAGGTEQYFGPGTRLTVT.

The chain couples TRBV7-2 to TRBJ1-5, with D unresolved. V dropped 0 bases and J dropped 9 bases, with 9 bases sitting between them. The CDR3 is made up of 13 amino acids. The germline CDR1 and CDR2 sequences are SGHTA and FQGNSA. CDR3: CASSLAAVWPQHF. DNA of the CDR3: TGTGCCAGCAGCTTAGCCGCCGTTTGGCCCCAGCATTTT.

CDR3 protein: CASSLDRGSSGTQYF. The CDR3 region has the DNA TGTGCCAGCAGCTTAGACCGTGGGAGTAGCGGGACCCAGTACTTC. The rearrangement joins TRBV7-2 to TRBJ2-5; D is perhaps TRBD2 (6 bases). Trimming stripped 1 base from V and 7 bases from J, with 16 bases between. The CDR3 is 15 amino acids. Looked up from germline, CDR1 is SGHTA and CDR2 is FQGNSA.

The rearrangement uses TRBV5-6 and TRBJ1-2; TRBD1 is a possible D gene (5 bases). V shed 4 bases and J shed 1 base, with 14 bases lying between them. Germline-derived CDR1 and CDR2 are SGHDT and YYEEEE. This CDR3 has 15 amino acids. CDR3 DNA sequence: TGTGCCAGCAGCGTTGGGACGCCAAATAACTATGGCTACACCTTC. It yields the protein CASSVGTPNNYGYTF.